One sample yielded the 19 T cell receptor beta chains listed below, sequenced in a study of post-analysis software for immune sequencing data. Whole-study results and caveats: TRBV5-6, TRBV5-1 and TRBV20-1 belonged to a set of roughly 5 TRBV segments that were more frequent in patients than controls.

TCR beta cDNA libraries included unique molecular identifiers. MiXCR was run by TCRdb on the PCR reads, yielding one entry per CDR3 protein. The sample shows about 770,000 distinct CDR3 sequences, 40% to 55% of them seen only once. The antigens of these receptors remain unknown. The sequenced sample was blood. The receptors were sampled from a girl between 10 and 17 years old with multiple sclerosis.

This clonotype showed up just a few times. The chain uses TRBV15 and TRBJ1-4, with D uncertain. Germline lookup yields CDR1 LNHNV and CDR2 YYDKDF (reference sequence). V was pared by 3 bases and J by 7 bases, with 18 bases between. This CDR3 is 16 amino acids long. CDR3 loop: CATSSAGSRRGEKLFF. CDR3 DNA: TGTGCCACCAGCAGTGCGGGATCACGCCGGGGTGAAAAACTGTTTTTT.

This clonotype was detected a few times. The V gene is TRBV12-3 or TRBV12-4, the J gene TRBJ2-1; D remains ambiguous. This CDR3 has 15 residues. Trimming left V 6 bases short and J 1 base short, with 13 bases between. CDR3 in amino acids: CASRSSDISYNEQFF. The CDR3 DNA follows: TGTGCCAGCAGATCGAGCGACATTTCCTACAATGAGCAGTTCTTC.

This clonotype was recorded a few times. The chain combines TRBV20-1 with TRBJ1-2, with no clear D. This CDR3 is built from 13 residues. With 4 bases removed from V and 4 bases from J, the gap between germline ends came to 13 bases. Germline V gene lookup returns CDR1 DFQATT and CDR2 SNEGSKA (reference sequence). The CDR3 DNA is TGCAGTGCTACTCGTTGGGGTGGCTATGGCTACACCTTC. It encodes CSATRWGGYGYTF.

This sequence joins TRBV10-3 and TRBJ2-1; D assignment may be TRBD1 or TRBD2 (5 bases each). Trimming removed 10 bases at V and 6 bases at J, with 19 bases between. The CDR3 length is 14 residues. The germline V gene has CDR1 ENHRY and CDR2 SYGVKD. In DNA form, the CDR3 reads TGTGCCACCCGAGATGAGGGGAAAGTCAATGAGCAGTTCTTC. It yields the protein CATRDEGKVNEQFF.

The table lists this clonotype with a few counts. The gene calls are TRBV20-1 and TRBJ2-7, with a possible D match to TRBD1 (5 bases). V shed 3 bases and J shed 7 bases, with 10 bases lying between them. Germline CDR1 DFQATT, CDR2 SNEGSKA (reference sequence). The CDR3 extends over 11 amino acids. This CDR3 is CSASQGLEQYF. CDR3 coding DNA: TGCAGTGCTAGCCAGGGTCTGGAGCAGTACTTC.

This clonotype was counted ten times or more. The chain is built from TRBV28 and TRBJ2-7, with D uncertain. CDR3 length equals 12 residues. Germline CDR1 reads MDHEN; CDR2 reads SYDVKM. Trimming took 1 base from V and 0 from J, leaving 1 base between them. Here the CDR3 reads CASSLYSYEQYF. In DNA, the CDR3 is TGTGCCAGCAGTTTATACTCCTACGAGCAGTACTTC.

This clonotype has just a few counts. V usage is TRBV15 and J usage is TRBJ1-2; the D gene is possibly TRBD1 (5 bases). Germline assignment: CDR1 LNHNV and CDR2 YYDKDF (reference sequence). Between the trimmed V and J ends, which lost 0 bases and 2 bases, there was a span of 10 bases. The CDR3 runs 15 residues. For the CDR3, the DNA is TGTGCCACCAGCAGAGATCTAGGGGTGAACTATGGCTACACCTTC. This sequence encodes CATSRDLGVNYGYTF. Full variable domain (outside the CDR3, taken from reference TRBV15 and TRBJ1-2): DAMVIQNPRYQVTQFGKPVTLSCSQTLNHNVMYWYQQKSSQAPKLLFHYYDKDFNNEADTPDNFQSRRPNTSFCFLDIRSPGLGDTAMYLCATSRDLGVNYGYTFGSGTRLTVV.

This clonotype was seen a single time. The V gene is TRBV7-9, the J gene TRBJ1-2; no reliable D call. The CDR3 is made up of 14 amino acids. V lost 5 bases to trimming and J lost 5 bases, with 15 bases between them. Germline lookup yields CDR1 SEHNR and CDR2 FQNEAQ (reference sequence). CDR3 DNA sequence: TGTGCCAGCAGCCGAGGTACAGCCGTTTATGGCTACACCTTC. Translated: CASSRGTAVYGYTF.

V is TRBV29-1 and J is TRBJ1-1; a possible D gene is TRBD1 (6 bases). V was trimmed by 7 bases and J by 1 base, leaving 13 bases between them. The germline gives CDR1 SQVTM, CDR2 ANQGSEA. The CDR3 is made up of 13 amino acids. CDR3 sequence: CSAGELGNTEAFF. The CDR3 bases are TGCAGCGCAGGGGAGCTGGGGAACACTGAAGCTTTCTTT. Combining the CDR3 with reference TRBV29-1 and TRBJ1-1 gives the whole variable domain SAVISQKPSRDICQRGTSLTIQCQVDSQVTMMFWYRQQPGQSLTLIATANQGSEATYESGFVIDKFPISRPNLTFSTLTVSNMSPEDSSIYLCSAGELGNTEAFFGQGTRLTVV.

The chain combines TRBV18 with TRBJ1-5; D unclear. Germline-derived CDR1 and CDR2 are KGHSH and LQKENI. The CDR3 consists of 15 residues. V was cut by 2 bases and J by 4 bases, with 12 bases left in between. DNA of the CDR3: TGTGCCAGCTCACCAACTGGAGGGATGAATCAGCCCCAGCATTTT. Its protein is CASSPTGGMNQPQHF.

V and J are TRBV7-2 and TRBJ1-2; D remains ambiguous. This CDR3 is 14 amino acids long. In germline, CDR1 is SGHTA, CDR2 FQGNSA. V lost 8 bases and J 2 bases, leaving 15 bases between the germline ends. As DNA, the CDR3 is TGTGCCAGCGGAGGCCGGGGTCGGAACTATGGCTACACCTTC. As protein: CASGGRGRNYGYTF.

This sequence joins TRBV7-2 and TRBJ2-1, with 16 bases aligning to TRBD2. CDR3 length: 17 amino acids. With 3 bases clipped from V and 2 bases from J, the junction kept 1 base outside the gene matches. CDR1 SGHTA and CDR2 FQGNSA come from the germline V gene. The CDR3 sequence: CASSFGTSGRAYNEQFF. In DNA, the CDR3 is TGTGCCAGCAGCTTCGGGACTAGCGGGAGGGCCTACAATGAGCAGTTCTTC.

The V gene is TRBV6-5, the J gene TRBJ1-1; no clear D. In germline, CDR1 is MNHEY, CDR2 SVGAGI. The CDR3 has 11 amino acids. V dropped 3 bases and J dropped 5 bases, with 4 bases sitting between them. CDR3 DNA sequence: TGTGCCAGCAGTTATGGAACTGAAGCTTTCTTT. Translated: CASSYGTEAFF.

This clonotype qualifies as medium-sized. The chain recombines TRBV29-1 with TRBJ2-6, with unresolved D. Germline V gene sequence: CDR1 SQVTM, CDR2 ANQGSEA. V lost 7 bases and J lost 4, with 5 bases in between. There are 11 residues in the CDR3. CDR3 region: CSAWGANVLTF. DNA for the CDR3: TGCAGCGCCTGGGGGGCCAACGTCCTGACTTTC. The full variable domain, with the rest looked up from reference TRBV29-1 and TRBJ2-6, is SAVISQKPSRDICQRGTSLTIQCQVDSQVTMMFWYRQQPGQSLTLIATANQGSEATYESGFVIDKFPISRPNLTFSTLTVSNMSPEDSSIYLCSAWGANVLTFGAGSRLTVL.

The chain recombines TRBV12-3 or TRBV12-4 with TRBJ2-5; TRBD1 aligns across 9 bases. The DNA matches TRBJ2-7 better at its end, which makes the J call doubtful. The CDR3 extends over 14 amino acids. The CDR3 nucleotides are TGTGCCAGCAGCCGTACTGGGACAGGGCACGAGCAGTACTTC. Amino acids: CASSRTGTGHEQYF.

The genes are TRBV18 and TRBJ1-5; 12 bases fit TRBD1. The junction had 2 bases not matched to a gene; V was cut back by 3 bases and J by 5 bases. Germline V gene lookup returns CDR1 KGHSH and CDR2 LQKENI. This CDR3 spans 15 amino acids. Here the CDR3 DNA reads TGTGCCAGCTCACCGGGACAGGGGGCTCATCAGCCCCAGCATTTT. Translation: CASSPGQGAHQPQHF.

This sequence joins TRBV4-3 and TRBJ2-4, with TRBD1 matching 7 bases. The J call may be faulty, since TRBJ2-7 better matches the DNA end. There are 17 residues in the CDR3. CDR1 LGHNA and CDR2 YSLEER come from the germline V gene. CDR3 sequence reads: CASSQDLGGGHPYEQYF. The CDR3 coding sequence is TGCGCCAGCAGCCAAGATCTAGGGGGCGGCCATCCCTACGAGCAGTACTTC.

This clonotype was observed a few times. V is TRBV7-2 and J is TRBJ2-1; a weak D match, TRBD2 (5 bases). The CDR3 extends over 14 amino acids. The V and J ends lost 2 bases and 6 bases respectively, with 11 bases between them. Germline V CDR1 and CDR2: SGHTA, FQGNSA. The CDR3 here is CASSLLAPTNEQFF. The CDR3 region has the DNA TGTGCCAGCAGCTTACTAGCCCCGACCAATGAGCAGTTCTTC.

The DNA of the CDR3 is TGTGCCAGCAGTCCGGGAGACCCCGGGGATGAGCAGTTCTTC. This encodes CASSPGDPGDEQFF. This chain connects TRBV6-2 or TRBV6-3 to TRBJ2-1, with a possible D match to TRBD2 (6 bases). V was shortened by 5 bases and J by 8 bases, with 16 bases between the two germline ends. In germline, CDR1 is MNHEY, CDR2 SVGEGT. The CDR3 is 14 amino acids.